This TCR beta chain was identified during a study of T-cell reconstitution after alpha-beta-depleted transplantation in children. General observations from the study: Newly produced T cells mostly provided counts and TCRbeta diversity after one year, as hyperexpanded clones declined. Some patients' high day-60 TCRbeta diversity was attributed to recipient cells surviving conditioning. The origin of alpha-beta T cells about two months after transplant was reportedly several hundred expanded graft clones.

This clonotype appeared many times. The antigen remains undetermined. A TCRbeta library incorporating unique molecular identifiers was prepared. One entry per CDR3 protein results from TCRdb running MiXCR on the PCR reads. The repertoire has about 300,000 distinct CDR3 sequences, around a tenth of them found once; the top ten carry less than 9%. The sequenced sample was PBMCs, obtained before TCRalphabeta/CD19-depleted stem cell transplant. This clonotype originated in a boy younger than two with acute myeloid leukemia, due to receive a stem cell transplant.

The CDR3 nucleotides are TGTGCCAGCACCTTTAGCGGGTACGAGCAGTACTTC. Protein sequence: CASTFSGYEQYF. The genes are TRBV12-3 or TRBV12-4 and TRBJ2-7, with TRBD2 identical over 7 bases. CDR3 length: 12 residues. The ends lost 7 bases at V and 4 bases at J; junction bases unmatched: 4.